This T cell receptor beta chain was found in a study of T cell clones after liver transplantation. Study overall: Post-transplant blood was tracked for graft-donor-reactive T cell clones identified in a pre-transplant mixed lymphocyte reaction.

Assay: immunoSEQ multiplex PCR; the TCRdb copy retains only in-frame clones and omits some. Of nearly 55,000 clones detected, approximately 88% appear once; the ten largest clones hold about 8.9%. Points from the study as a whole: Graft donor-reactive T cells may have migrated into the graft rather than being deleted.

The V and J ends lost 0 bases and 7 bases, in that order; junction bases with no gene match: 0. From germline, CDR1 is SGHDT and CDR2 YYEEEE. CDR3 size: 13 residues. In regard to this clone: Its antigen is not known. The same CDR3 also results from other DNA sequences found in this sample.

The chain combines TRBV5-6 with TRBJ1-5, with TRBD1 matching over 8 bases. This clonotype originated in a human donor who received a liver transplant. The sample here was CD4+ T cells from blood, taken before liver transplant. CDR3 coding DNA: TGTGCCAGCAGCTTGGACAGGGGGCAGCCCCAGCATTTT. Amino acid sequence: CASSLDRGQPQHF.